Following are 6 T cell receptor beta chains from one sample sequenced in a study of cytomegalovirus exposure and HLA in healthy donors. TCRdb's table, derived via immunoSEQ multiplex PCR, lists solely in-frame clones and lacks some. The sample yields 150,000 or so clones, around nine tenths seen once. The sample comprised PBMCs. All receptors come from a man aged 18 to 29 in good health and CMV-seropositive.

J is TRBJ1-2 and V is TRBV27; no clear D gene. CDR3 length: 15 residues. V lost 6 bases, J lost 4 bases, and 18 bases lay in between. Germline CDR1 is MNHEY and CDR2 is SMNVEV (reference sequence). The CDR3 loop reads CASSPIRQGGYGYTF. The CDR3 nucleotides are TGTGCCAGCAGCCCTATCAGACAAGGAGGCTATGGCTACACCTTC.

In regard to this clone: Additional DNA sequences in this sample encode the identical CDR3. The CDR3 coding sequence is TGTGCCTGGAGTCGGGACAGGGGCATGAACACTGAAGCTTTCTTT. Its translation is CAWSRDRGMNTEAFF. This chain connects TRBV30 to TRBJ1-1, with TRBD1 identical over 10 bases. The V gene's germline CDR1 is GTSNPN and CDR2 SVGIG (reference sequence). V gave up 2 bases and J gave up 0 bases; unmatched junction bases: 3. The CDR3 has 15 amino acids.

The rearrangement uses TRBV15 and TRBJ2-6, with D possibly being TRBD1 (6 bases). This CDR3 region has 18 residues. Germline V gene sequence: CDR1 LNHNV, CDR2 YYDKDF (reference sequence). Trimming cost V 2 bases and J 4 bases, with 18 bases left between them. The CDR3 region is CATSRQTGTLWGANVLTF. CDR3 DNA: TGTGCCACCAGCAGACAAACCGGGACACTGTGGGGGGCCAACGTCCTGACTTTC. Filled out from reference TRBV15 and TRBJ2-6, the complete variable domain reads DAMVIQNPRYQVTQFGKPVTLSCSQTLNHNVMYWYQQKSSQAPKLLFHYYDKDFNNEADTPDNFQSRRPNTSFCFLDIRSPGLGDTAMYLCATSRQTGTLWGANVLTFGAGSRLTVL.

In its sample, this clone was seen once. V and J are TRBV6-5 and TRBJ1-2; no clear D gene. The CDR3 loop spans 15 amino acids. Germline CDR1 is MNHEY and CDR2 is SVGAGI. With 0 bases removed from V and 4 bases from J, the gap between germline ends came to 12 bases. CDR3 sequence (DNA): TGTGCCAGCAGTTACTCAGCTGGTATGAGCTATGGCTACACCTTC. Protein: CASSYSAGMSYGYTF.

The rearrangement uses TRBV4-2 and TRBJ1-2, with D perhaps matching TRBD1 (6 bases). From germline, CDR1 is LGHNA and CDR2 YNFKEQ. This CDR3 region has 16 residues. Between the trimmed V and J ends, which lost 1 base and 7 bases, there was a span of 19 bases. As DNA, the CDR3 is TGTGCCAGCAGCCAAGGCGATTTAGGGGGAGGGAGTGGCTACACCTTC. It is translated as CASSQGDLGGGSGYTF.

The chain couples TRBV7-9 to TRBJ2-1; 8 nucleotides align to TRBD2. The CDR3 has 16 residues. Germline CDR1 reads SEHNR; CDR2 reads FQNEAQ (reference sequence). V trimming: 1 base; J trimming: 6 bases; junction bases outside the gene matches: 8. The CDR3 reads CASSLVLVAGFNEQFF. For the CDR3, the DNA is TGTGCCAGCAGCTTAGTTTTGGTAGCGGGGTTCAATGAGCAGTTCTTC.